This TCR beta chain was sequenced in a study of shared clonotypes between healthy human individuals. Study-wide points: Depth of sequencing was expected to influence donor clonotype sharing.

In the case of this clone: Its antigen is unknown.

TCRdb's table, derived via immunoSEQ multiplex PCR, lists solely in-frame clones and lacks some. The sample has a few hundred thousand clones, around 86% seen once. In germline, CDR1 is MNHEY, CDR2 SVGAGI. The V end lost 4 bases, the J end lost 8 bases, and 20 bases lay between the germline ends. This CDR3 spans 16 amino acids. V gene TRBV6-5 combines with J gene TRBJ1-4; tentatively, D is TRBD1 (5 bases). The TCR comes from a man younger than 30 in good health. The sequenced sample consisted of memory CD8+ T cells sorted from blood. The subset was: CD45RO+ cells pooled with CCR7-negative TemRA cells. The CDR3 reads CASSSSPTVTGEKLFF. The CDR3 bases are TGTGCCAGCAGTTCCTCCCCGACAGTTACGGGGGAAAAACTGTTTTTT.